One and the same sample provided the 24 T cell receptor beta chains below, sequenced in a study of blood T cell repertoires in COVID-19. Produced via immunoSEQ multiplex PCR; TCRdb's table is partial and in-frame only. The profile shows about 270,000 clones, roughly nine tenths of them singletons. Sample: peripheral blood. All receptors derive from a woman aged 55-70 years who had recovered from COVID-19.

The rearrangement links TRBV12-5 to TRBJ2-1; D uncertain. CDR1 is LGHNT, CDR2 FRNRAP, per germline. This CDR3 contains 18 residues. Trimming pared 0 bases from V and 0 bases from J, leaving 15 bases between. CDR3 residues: CASGLVIELLDSYNEQFF. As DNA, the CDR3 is TGTGCTAGTGGTTTGGTAATAGAGCTTCTAGACTCCTACAATGAGCAGTTCTTC.

CDR3 residues: CASRSGNQPQHF. The CDR3 nucleotides read TGTGCCAGCAGGAGCGGAAATCAGCCCCAGCATTTT. V gene TRBV28 combines with J gene TRBJ1-5; D not certain. Germline V gene sequence: CDR1 MDHEN, CDR2 SYDVKM. Trimming cost V 6 bases and J 4 bases, with 7 bases left between them. The CDR3 spans 12 residues.

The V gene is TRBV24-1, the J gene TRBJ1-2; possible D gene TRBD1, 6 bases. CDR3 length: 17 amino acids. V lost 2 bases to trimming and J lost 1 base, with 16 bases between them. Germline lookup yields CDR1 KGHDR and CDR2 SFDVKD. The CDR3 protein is CATSDSRGAPFNYGYTF. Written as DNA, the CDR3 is TGTGCCACCAGTGATTCCAGGGGAGCACCTTTTAACTATGGCTACACCTTC.

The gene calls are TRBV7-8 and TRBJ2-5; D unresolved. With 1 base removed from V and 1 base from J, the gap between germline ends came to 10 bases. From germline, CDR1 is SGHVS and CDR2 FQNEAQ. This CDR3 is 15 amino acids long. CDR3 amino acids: CASSLVLPLQETQYF. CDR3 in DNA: TGTGCCAGCAGCTTAGTACTCCCACTCCAAGAGACCCAGTACTTC.

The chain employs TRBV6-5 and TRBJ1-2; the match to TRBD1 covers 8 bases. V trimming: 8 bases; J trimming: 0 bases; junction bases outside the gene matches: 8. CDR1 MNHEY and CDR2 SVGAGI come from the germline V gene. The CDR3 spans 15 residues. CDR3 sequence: CASRGWTGTNYGYTF. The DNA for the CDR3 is TGTGCCAGCCGCGGGTGGACAGGGACTAACTATGGCTACACCTTC.

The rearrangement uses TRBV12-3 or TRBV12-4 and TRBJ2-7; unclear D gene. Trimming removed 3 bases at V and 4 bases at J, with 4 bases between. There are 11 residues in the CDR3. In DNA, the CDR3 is TGTGCCAGCAGTTTTTCTTACGAGCAGTACTTC. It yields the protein CASSFSYEQYF.

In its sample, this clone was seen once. CDR3 sequence (DNA): TGCGCCAGCAGCTTGGGGGACAGAAACACAGATACGCAGTATTTT. Translation gives CASSLGDRNTDTQYF. V is TRBV5-1 and J is TRBJ2-3; 7 bases line up with TRBD1. The germline V gene encodes CDR1 SGHRS and CDR2 YFSETQ. V dropped 0 bases and J dropped 2; count of bases not matched to a gene: 3. The length of the CDR3 is 15 residues.

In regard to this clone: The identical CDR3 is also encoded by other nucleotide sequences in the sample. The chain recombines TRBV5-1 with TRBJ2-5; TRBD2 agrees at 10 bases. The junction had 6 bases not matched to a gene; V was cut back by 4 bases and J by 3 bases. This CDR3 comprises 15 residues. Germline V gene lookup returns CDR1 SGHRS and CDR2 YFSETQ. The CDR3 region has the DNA TGCGCCAGCAGCCTGACCGGGACTAGCGAAGAGACCCAGTACTTC. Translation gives CASSLTGTSEETQYF.

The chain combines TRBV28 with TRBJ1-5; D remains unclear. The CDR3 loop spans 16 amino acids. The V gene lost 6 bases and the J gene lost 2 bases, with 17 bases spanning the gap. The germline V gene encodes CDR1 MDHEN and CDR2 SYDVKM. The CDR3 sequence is CASRALGEGGNQPQHF. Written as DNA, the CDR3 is TGTGCCAGCAGGGCTCTGGGAGAAGGTGGCAATCAGCCCCAGCATTTT. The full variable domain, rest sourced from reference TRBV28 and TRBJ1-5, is DVKVTQSSRYLVKRTGEKVFLECVQDMDHENMFWYRQDPGLGLRLIYFSYDVKMKEKGDIPEGYSVSREKKERFSLILESASTNQTSMYLCASRALGEGGNQPQHFGDGTRLSIL.

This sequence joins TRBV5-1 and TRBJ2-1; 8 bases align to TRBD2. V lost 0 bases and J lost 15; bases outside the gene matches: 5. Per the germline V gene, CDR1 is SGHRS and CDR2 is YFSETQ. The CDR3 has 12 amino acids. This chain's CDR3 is CASSLEVSGVFF. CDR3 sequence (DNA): TGCGCCAGCAGCTTGGAAGTTAGCGGGGTGTTCTTC.

For the CDR3, the DNA is TGTGCCAGCAGCGTAGGTGGCGGTTACAATCAGCCCCAGCATTTT. The encoded protein is CASSVGGGYNQPQHF. The V gene is TRBV9, the J gene TRBJ1-5, with D unresolved. The CDR3 is 15 amino acids. Germline values: CDR1 SGDLS, CDR2 YYNGEE. V lost 0 bases and J lost 3, with 10 bases in between.

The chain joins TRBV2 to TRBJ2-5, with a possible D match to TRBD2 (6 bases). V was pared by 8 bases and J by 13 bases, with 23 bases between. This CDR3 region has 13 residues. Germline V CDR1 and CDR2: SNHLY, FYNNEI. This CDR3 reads CASLEMASDLAYF. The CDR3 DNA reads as TGTGCCAGCTTAGAGATGGCTAGCGATCTTGCGTACTTC.

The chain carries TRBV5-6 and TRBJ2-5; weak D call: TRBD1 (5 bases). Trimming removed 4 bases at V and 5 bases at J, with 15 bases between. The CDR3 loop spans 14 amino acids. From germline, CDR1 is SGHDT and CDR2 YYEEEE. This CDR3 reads CASSATGNRETQYF. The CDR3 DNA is TGTGCCAGCAGCGCGACTGGGAACAGGGAGACCCAGTACTTC.

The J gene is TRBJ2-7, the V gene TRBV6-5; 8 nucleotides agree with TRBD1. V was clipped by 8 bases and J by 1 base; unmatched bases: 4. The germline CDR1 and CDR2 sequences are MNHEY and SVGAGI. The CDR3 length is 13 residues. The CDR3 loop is CASSTGESYEQYF. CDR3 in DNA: TGTGCCAGCTCGACAGGGGAGTCCTACGAGCAGTACTTC.

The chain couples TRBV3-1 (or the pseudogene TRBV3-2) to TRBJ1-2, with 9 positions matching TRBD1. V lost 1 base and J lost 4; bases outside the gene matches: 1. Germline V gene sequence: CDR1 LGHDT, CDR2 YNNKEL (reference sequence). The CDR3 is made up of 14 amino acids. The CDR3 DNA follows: TGTGCCAGCAGCCAAGGACAGGGGGTCTATGGCTACACCTTC. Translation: CASSQGQGVYGYTF.

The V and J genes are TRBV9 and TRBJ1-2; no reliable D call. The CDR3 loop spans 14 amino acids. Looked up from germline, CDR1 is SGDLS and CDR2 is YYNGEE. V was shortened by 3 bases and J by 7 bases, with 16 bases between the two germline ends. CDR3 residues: CASSESPLVGGYTF. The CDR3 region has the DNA TGTGCCAGCAGCGAGAGTCCCCTTGTCGGTGGCTACACCTTC.

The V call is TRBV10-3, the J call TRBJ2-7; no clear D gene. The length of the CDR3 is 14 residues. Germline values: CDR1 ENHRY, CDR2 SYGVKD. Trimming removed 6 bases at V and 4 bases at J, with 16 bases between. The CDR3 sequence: CAIRDAGSPYEQYF. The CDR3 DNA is TGTGCCATCAGAGACGCCGGGTCCCCTTACGAGCAGTACTTC.

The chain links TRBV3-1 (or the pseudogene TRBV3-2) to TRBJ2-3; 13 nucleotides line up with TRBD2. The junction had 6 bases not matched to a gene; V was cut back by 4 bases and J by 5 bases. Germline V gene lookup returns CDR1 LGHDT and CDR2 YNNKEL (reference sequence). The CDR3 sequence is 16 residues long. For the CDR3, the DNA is TGTGCCAGCAGCCCTGGGACTAGCGGGGTGAGAGATACGCAGTATTTT. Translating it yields CASSPGTSGVRDTQYF.

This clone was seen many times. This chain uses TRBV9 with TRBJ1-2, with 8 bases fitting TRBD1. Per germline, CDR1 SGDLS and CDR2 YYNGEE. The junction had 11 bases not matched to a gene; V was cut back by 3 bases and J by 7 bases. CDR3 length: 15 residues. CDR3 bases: TGTGCCAGCAGCGCCGTATACACAGGGGGAAGTGGCTACACCTTC. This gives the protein CASSAVYTGGSGYTF.

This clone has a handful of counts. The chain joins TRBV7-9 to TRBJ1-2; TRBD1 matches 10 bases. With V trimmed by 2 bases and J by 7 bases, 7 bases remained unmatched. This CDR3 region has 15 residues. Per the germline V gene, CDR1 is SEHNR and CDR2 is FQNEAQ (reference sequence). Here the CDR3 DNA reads TGTGCCAGCAGCTTATTCGGGACAGGGGATTCTGGCTACACCTTC. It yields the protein CASSLFGTGDSGYTF.

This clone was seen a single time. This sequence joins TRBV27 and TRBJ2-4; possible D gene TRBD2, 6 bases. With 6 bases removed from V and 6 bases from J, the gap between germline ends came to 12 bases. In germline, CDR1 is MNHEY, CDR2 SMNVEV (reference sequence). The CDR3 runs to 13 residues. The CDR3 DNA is TGTGCCAGCAGGCCCGGGGGAGTAAACATTCAGTACTTC. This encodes CASRPGGVNIQYF.

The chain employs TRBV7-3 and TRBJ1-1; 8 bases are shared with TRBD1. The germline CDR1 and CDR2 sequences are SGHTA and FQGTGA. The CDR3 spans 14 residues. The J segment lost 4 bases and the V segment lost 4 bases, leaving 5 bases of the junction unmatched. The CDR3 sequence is CASSWTGSGTEAFF. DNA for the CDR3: TGTGCCAGCAGCTGGACAGGGTCTGGCACTGAAGCTTTCTTT.

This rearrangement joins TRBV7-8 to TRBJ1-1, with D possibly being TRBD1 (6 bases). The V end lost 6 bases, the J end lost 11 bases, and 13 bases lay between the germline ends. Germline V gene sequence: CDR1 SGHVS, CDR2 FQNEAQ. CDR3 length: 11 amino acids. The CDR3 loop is CASRYTGTAFF. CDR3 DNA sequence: TGTGCCAGCAGGTATACAGGGACGGCTTTCTTT.

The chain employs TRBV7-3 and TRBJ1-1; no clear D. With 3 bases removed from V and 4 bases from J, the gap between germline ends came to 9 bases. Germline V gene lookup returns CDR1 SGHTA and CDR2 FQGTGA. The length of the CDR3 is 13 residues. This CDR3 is CASSFEQSTEAFF. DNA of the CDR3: TGTGCCAGCAGCTTTGAACAGAGCACTGAAGCTTTCTTT.